A selection of T cell receptor beta chains follows, all from one sample in a study of early stage breast cancer tumors. TCRdb's copy holds only in-frame clones and misses some; the assay was immunoSEQ multiplex PCR. This sample has tens of thousands of clones, with about 78% found just once. Source material: blood. The origin of the receptors is a person aged 50 to 59 with breast cancer. CDR3s include the opening cysteine and the closing phenylalanine or tryptophan.

j_call v_call cdr3_aa
TRBJ2-7 TRBV4-1 CASSHPGQAGEQYF
TRBJ2-3 TRBV4-3 CASSQDGVDTQYF
TRBJ1-6 TRBV5-1 CASSPEGQGNSPLHF
TRBJ2-1 TRBV2 CASSEGGPQFF
TRBJ1-1 TRBV7-2 CASSLTISRGYSTEAFF
TRBJ2-3 TRBV5-1 CASRQGQGSPDTQYF
TRBJ2-5 TRBV11-3 CASSPAGLQETQYF
TRBJ2-6 TRBV13 CASSLGSGVSGANVLTF
TRBJ2-7 TRBV28 CASSLDSYEQYF
TRBJ2-3 TRBV25-1 CASGEDIATDTQYF
TRBJ1-1 TRBV2 CASSVQGATNTEAFF
TRBJ2-5 TRBV25-1 CASSERDRVFLETQYF
TRBJ2-3 TRBV4-2 CASSQEDSGVTDTQYF
TRBJ2-2 TRBV11-3 CASSLDRGNTGELFF
TRBJ2-2 TRBV7-6 CATKRGDTNTGELFF
TRBJ2-3 TRBV5-4 CASSLRQSTDTQYF
TRBJ2-1 TRBV18 CASSPEQGSYNEQFF
TRBJ2-3 TRBV9 CASSSSGRPTDTQYF
TRBJ2-1 TRBV5-4 CASSWGASGSNEQFF
TRBJ2-5 TRBV30 CAWGRGGEETQYF
TRBJ2-1 TRBV2 CASNRDSHNEQFF
TRBJ1-1 TRBV19 CASSIGYRGNTEAFF
TRBJ1-2 TRBV11-2 CASSLGGGAQEAGGYTF
TRBJ2-7 TRBV6-5 CASSYSTTGSEQYF